Below are 22 T cell receptor beta chains sequenced from a single sample in a study of blood T cell repertoires in COVID-19. Profiled with immunoSEQ multiplex PCR; TCRdb holds only in-frame clones, not every one. Found here are approximately 260,000 clones, approximately 80% of them singletons; the top ten hold more than 9.5%. Sequences were obtained from peripheral blood. The receptors stem from a woman older than 75 with acute or convalescent COVID-19.

The chain carries TRBV19 and TRBJ2-3; 12 bases match TRBD2. Germline V lookup: CDR1 LNHDA, CDR2 SQIVND (reference sequence). V shed 3 bases, J shed 2 bases, and the junction held 6 bases outside the gene matches. The CDR3 loop spans 17 amino acids. The CDR3 DNA sequence: TGTGCCAGTAGTATCACTAGCGGGGGGAACCCCACAGATACGCAGTATTTT. This codes for CASSITSGGNPTDTQYF.

The rearrangement joins TRBV2 to TRBJ1-6, with TRBD1 matching over 10 bases. The CDR3 length is 15 residues. The trim removed 6 bases at V and 6 bases at J, leaving 5 bases unmatched. Per the germline V gene, CDR1 is SNHLY and CDR2 is FYNNEI. The CDR3 loop is CASSSDRGLNSPLHF. In nucleotides, the CDR3 is TGTGCCAGCAGCTCCGACAGGGGGCTTAATTCACCCCTCCACTTT.

The chain has TRBV5-1 and TRBJ1-1; possible D gene TRBD1, 6 bases. From germline, CDR1 is SGHRS and CDR2 YFSETQ. V lost 4 bases and J 0 bases, leaving 16 bases between the germline ends. This CDR3 is built from 16 residues. CDR3 bases: TGCGCCAGCAGCCTAGCCCAGGGGCCTATGAACACTGAAGCTTTCTTT. Amino acid sequence: CASSLAQGPMNTEAFF. Full variable domain (remainder filled in from reference TRBV5-1 and TRBJ1-1): KAGVTQTPRYLIKTRGQQVTLSCSPISGHRSVSWYQQTPGQGLQFLFEYFSETQRNKGNFPGRFSGRQFSNSRSEMNVSTLELGDSALYLCASSLAQGPMNTEAFFGQGTRLTVV.

This clone was counted only a few times. This rearrangement joins TRBV9 to TRBJ2-1; TRBD1 matches at 12 bases. This CDR3 has 16 residues. Germline V gives CDR1 SGDLS, CDR2 YYNGEE. The ends lost 3 bases at V and 7 bases at J; junction bases unmatched: 8. The DNA for the CDR3 is TGTGCCAGCAGCGATATCCCGGGACAGGGGGCAAATGAGCAGTTCTTC. This translates into CASSDIPGQGANEQFF.

This clone was detected only a few times. The chain has TRBV7-3 and TRBJ1-2; D possibly corresponds to TRBD1 (6 bases). V lost 5 bases and J lost 7, with 20 bases in between. The germline CDR1 and CDR2 sequences are SGHTA and FQGTGA. The CDR3 loop spans 15 amino acids. In DNA form, the CDR3 reads TGTGCCAGCAGCGCCCAGGGGCGCCACCATGGTGGCTACACCTTC. Translating it yields CASSAQGRHHGGYTF. Based on the CDR3 plus reference TRBV7-3 and TRBJ1-2, the full variable domain is GAGVSQTPSNKVTEKGKYVELRCDPISGHTALYWYRQSLGQGPEFLIYFQGTGAADDSGLPNDRFFAVRPEGSVSTLKIQRTERGDSAVYLCASSAQGRHHGGYTFGSGTRLTVV.

Remarks on this clone: The same CDR3 also results from other DNA sequences found in this sample. V usage is TRBV5-1 and J usage is TRBJ2-5; D possibly corresponds to TRBD2 (5 bases). V lost 3 bases and J lost 1, with 10 bases in between. Germline CDR1 is SGHRS and CDR2 is YFSETQ. This CDR3 has 14 amino acids. This CDR3 reads CASSSAGGQETQYF. Here the CDR3 DNA reads TGCGCCAGCAGCTCGGCGGGCGGCCAAGAGACCCAGTACTTC.

The sample holds one count of this clone. This chain's CDR3 is CSVEGPLAGETQYF. In DNA, the CDR3 is TGCAGCGTTGAAGGACCCCTCGCGGGGGAGACCCAGTACTTC. This rearrangement joins TRBV29-1 to TRBJ2-5; D may be TRBD2 (6 bases). Trimming cost V 1 base and J 5 bases, with 14 bases left between them. The CDR3 contains 14 residues. CDR1 is SQVTM and CDR2 is ANQGSEA in the germline V gene.

The chain recombines TRBV7-2 with TRBJ2-5; 11 bases are a match to TRBD2. Germline-derived CDR1 and CDR2 are SGHTA and FQGNSA. V was clipped by 5 bases and J by 5 bases; unmatched bases: 7. The CDR3 loop spans 15 amino acids. CDR3 DNA: TGTGCCAGCAGCCCCCTAGCGGGGGGAAAGGAGACCCAGTACTTC. Its translation is CASSPLAGGKETQYF.

The chain recombines TRBV2 with TRBJ1-1; 9 bases match TRBD1. The ends lost 6 bases at V and 3 bases at J; junction bases unmatched: 5. Per germline, CDR1 SNHLY and CDR2 FYNNEI. The CDR3 loop spans 14 amino acids. For the CDR3, the DNA is TGTGCCAGCAGGGACAGGGGAAGGGACACTGAAGCTTTCTTT. It specifies CASRDRGRDTEAFF.

This clone has only a few counts. The rearrangement joins TRBV5-1 to TRBJ1-4; D is undetermined. The V and J ends lost 4 bases and 5 bases respectively, with 15 bases between them. The germline V gene has CDR1 SGHRS and CDR2 YFSETQ. This CDR3 is 15 amino acids long. CDR3 in amino acids: CASSRQGPGNEKLFF. In DNA form, the CDR3 reads TGCGCCAGCAGCCGTCAAGGTCCCGGGAATGAAAAACTGTTTTTT.

The gene calls are TRBV5-4 and TRBJ2-3; 13 positions match TRBD2. Per the germline V gene, CDR1 is SGHNT and CDR2 is YYREEE (reference sequence). V lost 3 bases, J lost 0 bases, and 7 bases stayed unmatched. CDR3 length equals 18 residues. The DNA for the CDR3 is TGTGCCAGCAGCTGGCCGACTAGCGGGGGGCCTAGCACAGATACGCAGTATTTT. Translating gives CASSWPTSGGPSTDTQYF.

This clone showed up just a few times. The chain joins TRBV27 to TRBJ1-2; 7 positions match TRBD1. J lost 8 bases, V lost 4 bases, and 7 bases had no gene match. The germline CDR1 and CDR2 sequences are MNHEY and SMNVEV (reference sequence). The CDR3 spans 13 residues. The CDR3 is CASSSDRALGYTF. The CDR3, as DNA: TGTGCCAGCAGTTCCGACAGGGCGTTGGGCTACACCTTC.

The V gene is TRBV15, the J gene TRBJ2-7; 9 nucleotides match TRBD2. The V gene end was trimmed by 4 bases and the J gene end by 2 bases; junction bases not matched to a gene: 9. CDR3 size: 16 residues. Germline V CDR1 and CDR2: LNHNV, YYDKDF (reference sequence). Here the CDR3 reads CATSTTGRGGAYEQYF. For the CDR3, the DNA is TGTGCCACCAGCACCACCGGGCGGGGGGGGGCCTACGAGCAGTACTTC.

This clone was detected only once. The rearrangement links TRBV30 to TRBJ1-6; a possible D gene is TRBD1 (5 bases). Trimming left V 5 bases short and J 6 bases short, with 11 bases between. Germline assignment: CDR1 GTSNPN and CDR2 SVGIG (reference sequence). The CDR3 runs to 13 residues. The CDR3 nucleotides read TGTGCCTGGTCGGGACTTATTAATTCACCCCTCCACTTT. It encodes CAWSGLINSPLHF.

In this sample, this clone turned up many times. The chain recombines TRBV7-2 with TRBJ2-2; 7 bases are a match to TRBD2. This CDR3 has 13 amino acids. Germline trimming cut 4 bases from V and 7 bases from J; bases unmatched to any gene: 3. Germline V gene lookup returns CDR1 SGHTA and CDR2 FQGNSA. This CDR3 reads CASSSRTSGELFF. The CDR3 nucleotides are TGTGCCAGCAGCTCCAGGACTAGCGGGGAGCTGTTTTTT.

The CDR3 region is CASSLEPSGGDYTGELFF. For the CDR3, the DNA is TGCGCCAGCAGCTTGGAGCCTAGCGGGGGCGATTACACCGGGGAGCTGTTTTTT. The chain joins TRBV5-1 to TRBJ2-2, with 10 bases lining up with TRBD2. The germline V gene has CDR1 SGHRS and CDR2 YFSETQ. Trimming at V came to 0 bases and at J to 3 bases, leaving 8 bases not matched to a gene. CDR3 length: 18 residues. Full variable domain (outside the CDR3, taken from reference TRBV5-1 and TRBJ2-2): KAGVTQTPRYLIKTRGQQVTLSCSPISGHRSVSWYQQTPGQGLQFLFEYFSETQRNKGNFPGRFSGRQFSNSRSEMNVSTLELGDSALYLCASSLEPSGGDYTGELFFGEGSRLTVL.

In its sample, this clone was seen a few times. The junction departs from the called germline gene at one end, perhaps through a read error. The J gene is TRBJ2-3, the V gene TRBV7-2; 11 bases are a match to TRBD1. This CDR3 spans 16 amino acids. Germline loops: CDR1 SGHTA, CDR2 FQGNSA. The CDR3 spells CASSSRTGGFTVTQYF. Written as DNA, the CDR3 is TGTGCCAGCAGCTCCCGGACAGGGGGCTTTACAGTTACGCAGTATTTT.

V usage is TRBV18 and J usage is TRBJ1-1, with a weak D call TRBD1 (5 bases). V lost 5 bases, J lost 1 base, and 23 bases lay in between. The CDR3 loop spans 18 amino acids. Germline CDR1 and CDR2: KGHSH and LQKENI. CDR3 sequence reads: CASSSAGMVGYRNTEAFF. CDR3 nucleotides: TGTGCCAGCTCATCGGCAGGGATGGTGGGTTATAGGAACACTGAAGCTTTCTTT.

The V gene is TRBV18, the J gene TRBJ1-2, with D perhaps TRBD1 (6 bases). Trimming took 6 bases from V and 5 from J, leaving 13 bases between them. CDR1 and CDR2 (germline): KGHSH, LQKENI. CDR3 length: 13 amino acids. The CDR3 sequence is CASSHGQSYGYTF. The DNA of the CDR3 is TGTGCCAGCTCTCATGGACAGAGTTATGGCTACACCTTC.

The chain is built from TRBV21-1 and TRBJ2-2; the DNA was not used to check the table's D call, TRBD1. TRBV21-1 is recorded as a pseudogene. The CDR3 length is 14 residues. CDR3 residues: CASSPTGFTGELFF. The CDR3 nucleotides read TGTGCCAGCAGCCCAACAGGGTTCACCGGGGAGCTGTTTTTT.

The chain links TRBV5-4 to TRBJ1-6; D gene uncertain. Germline CDR1 is SGHNT and CDR2 is YYREEE (reference sequence). V was clipped by 1 base and J by 7 bases, with 12 bases between them. The length of the CDR3 is 15 residues. CDR3 region: CASSLRREGNSPLHF. Here the CDR3 DNA reads TGTGCCAGCAGCTTGCGGAGGGAAGGCAATTCACCCCTCCACTTT. Variable domain in full (rest from reference TRBV5-4 and TRBJ1-6): ETGVTQSPTHLIKTRGQQVTLRCSSQSGHNTVSWYQQALGQGPQFIFQYYREEENGRGNFPPRFSGLQFPNYSSELNVNALELDDSALYLCASSLRREGNSPLHFGNGTRLTVT.

The rearrangement uses TRBV18 and TRBJ2-7; D perhaps matches TRBD1 (7 bases). Trimming removed 3 bases at V and 7 bases at J, with 16 bases between. Germline CDR1 KGHSH, CDR2 LQKENI. The CDR3 runs 14 residues. The CDR3 is CASSPDRSRGEQYF. CDR3 nucleotide sequence: TGTGCCAGCTCACCGGACAGGTCCCGGGGGGAGCAGTACTTC.